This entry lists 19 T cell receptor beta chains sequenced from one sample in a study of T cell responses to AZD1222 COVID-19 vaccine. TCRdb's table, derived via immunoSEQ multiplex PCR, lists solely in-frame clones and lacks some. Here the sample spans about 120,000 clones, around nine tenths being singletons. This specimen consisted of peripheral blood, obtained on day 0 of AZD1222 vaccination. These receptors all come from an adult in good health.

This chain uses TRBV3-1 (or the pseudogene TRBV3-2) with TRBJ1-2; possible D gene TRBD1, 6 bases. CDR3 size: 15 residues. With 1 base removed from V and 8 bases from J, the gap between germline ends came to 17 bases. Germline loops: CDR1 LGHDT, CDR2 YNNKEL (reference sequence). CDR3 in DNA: TGTGCCAGCAGCCAAGGTAGGGGGGGAAATCAAGGCTACACCTTC. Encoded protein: CASSQGRGGNQGYTF.

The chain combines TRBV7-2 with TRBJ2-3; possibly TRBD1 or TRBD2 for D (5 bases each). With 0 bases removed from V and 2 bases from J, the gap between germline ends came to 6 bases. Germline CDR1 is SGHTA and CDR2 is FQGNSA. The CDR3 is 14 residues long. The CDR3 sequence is CASSLAGTTDTQYF. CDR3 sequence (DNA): TGTGCCAGCAGCTTAGCCGGGACCACAGATACGCAGTATTTT.

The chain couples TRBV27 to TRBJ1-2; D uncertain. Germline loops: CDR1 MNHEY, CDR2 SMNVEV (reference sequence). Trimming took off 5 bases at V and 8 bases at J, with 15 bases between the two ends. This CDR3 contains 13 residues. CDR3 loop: CASSGEWGGGYTF. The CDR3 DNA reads TGTGCCAGCAGTGGAGAGTGGGGAGGCGGCTACACCTTC.

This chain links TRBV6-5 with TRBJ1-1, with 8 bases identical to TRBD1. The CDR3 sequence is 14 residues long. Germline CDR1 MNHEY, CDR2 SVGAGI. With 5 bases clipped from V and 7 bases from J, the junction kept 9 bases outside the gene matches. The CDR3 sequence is CASSRDRGTSEAFF. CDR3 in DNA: TGTGCCAGCAGTCGTGACAGGGGAACAAGTGAAGCTTTCTTT.

The CDR3 DNA is TGTGCCAGCAGCCCCTCCGGGACGGACTATGGCTACACCTTC. Translated, it gives CASSPSGTDYGYTF. The chain employs TRBV3-1 (or the pseudogene TRBV3-2) and TRBJ1-2; tentatively, D is TRBD1 (5 bases). The germline gives CDR1 LGHDT, CDR2 YNNKEL (reference sequence). CDR3 length: 14 residues. V lost 4 bases to trimming and J lost 3 bases, with 12 bases between them.

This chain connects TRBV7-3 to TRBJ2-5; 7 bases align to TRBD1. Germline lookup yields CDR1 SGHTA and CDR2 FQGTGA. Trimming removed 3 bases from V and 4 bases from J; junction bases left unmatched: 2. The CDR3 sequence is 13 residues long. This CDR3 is CASSLTGSETQYF. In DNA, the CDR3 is TGTGCCAGCAGCTTGACAGGGTCAGAGACCCAGTACTTC.

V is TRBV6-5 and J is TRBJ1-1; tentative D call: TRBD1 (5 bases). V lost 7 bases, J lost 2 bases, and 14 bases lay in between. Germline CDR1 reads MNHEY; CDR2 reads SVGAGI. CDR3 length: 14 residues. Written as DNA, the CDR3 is TGTGCCAGCACCAACGCAGGGATCAACACTGAAGCTTTCTTT. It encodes CASTNAGINTEAFF.

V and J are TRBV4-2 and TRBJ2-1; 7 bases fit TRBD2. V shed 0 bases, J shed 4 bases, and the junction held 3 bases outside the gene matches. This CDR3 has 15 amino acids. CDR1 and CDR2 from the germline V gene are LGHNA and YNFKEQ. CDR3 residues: CASSQEAGRYNEQFF. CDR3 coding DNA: TGTGCCAGCAGCCAAGAAGCGGGGAGATACAATGAGCAGTTCTTC.

This chain's CDR3 is CASISRDLTNYGYTF. The CDR3 DNA follows: TGTGCCAGCATTAGCAGAGATCTGACTAACTATGGCTACACCTTC. The chain has TRBV6-5 and TRBJ1-2; D remains ambiguous. The ends were cut back, 7 bases at V and 0 bases at J, with 15 bases in the middle. The CDR3 extends over 15 amino acids. Looked up from germline, CDR1 is MNHEY and CDR2 is SVGAGI.

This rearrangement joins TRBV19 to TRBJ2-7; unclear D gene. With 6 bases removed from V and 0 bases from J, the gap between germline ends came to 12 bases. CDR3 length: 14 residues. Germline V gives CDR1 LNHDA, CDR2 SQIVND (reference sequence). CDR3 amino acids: CASRTGPTSYEQYF. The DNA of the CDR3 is TGTGCCAGTAGGACTGGACCAACCTCCTACGAGCAGTACTTC.

CDR3 in DNA: TGTGCCAGCAGCTTAGCGGACTATAGCAATCAGCCCCAGCATTTT. This gives the protein CASSLADYSNQPQHF. This sequence joins TRBV7-8 and TRBJ1-5; D uncertain. Deletions cut 0 bases from V and 0 bases from J, with 6 bases between. CDR3 size: 15 residues. Per the germline V gene, CDR1 is SGHVS and CDR2 is FQNEAQ.

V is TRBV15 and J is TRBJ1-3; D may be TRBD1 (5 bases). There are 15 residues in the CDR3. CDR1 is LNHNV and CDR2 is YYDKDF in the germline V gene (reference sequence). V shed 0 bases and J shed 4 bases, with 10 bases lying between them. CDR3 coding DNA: TGTGCCACCAGCAGAGATCGGGGGTCCGGAAACACCATATATTTT. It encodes CATSRDRGSGNTIYF.

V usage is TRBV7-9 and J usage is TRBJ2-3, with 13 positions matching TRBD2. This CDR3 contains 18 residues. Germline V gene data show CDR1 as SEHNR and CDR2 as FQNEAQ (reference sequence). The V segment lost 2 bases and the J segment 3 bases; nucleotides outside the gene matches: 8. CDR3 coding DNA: TGTGCCAGCAGCTTATTACTAGCGGGGGGGAGTACAACAGATACGCAGTATTTT. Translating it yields CASSLLLAGGSTTDTQYF.

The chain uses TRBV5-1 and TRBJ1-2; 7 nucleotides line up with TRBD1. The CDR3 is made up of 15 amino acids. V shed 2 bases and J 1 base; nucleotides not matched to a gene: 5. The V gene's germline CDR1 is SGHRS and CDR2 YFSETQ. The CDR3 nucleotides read TGCGCCAGCAGCTTATCGACAGGGCTTAACTATGGCTACACCTTC. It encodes CASSLSTGLNYGYTF.

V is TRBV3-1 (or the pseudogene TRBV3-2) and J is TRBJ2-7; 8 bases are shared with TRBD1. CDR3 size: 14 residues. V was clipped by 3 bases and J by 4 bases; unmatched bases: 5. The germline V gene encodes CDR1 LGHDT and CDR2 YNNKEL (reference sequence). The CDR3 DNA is TGTGCCAGCAGCCACTCCGGGACAGGTTACGAGCAGTACTTC. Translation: CASSHSGTGYEQYF.

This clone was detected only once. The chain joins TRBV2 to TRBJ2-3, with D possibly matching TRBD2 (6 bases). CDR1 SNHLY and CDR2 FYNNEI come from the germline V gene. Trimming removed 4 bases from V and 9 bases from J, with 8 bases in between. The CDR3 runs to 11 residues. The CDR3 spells CASSGGVTQYF. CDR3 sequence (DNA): TGTGCCAGCAGTGGGGGGGTAACGCAGTATTTT.

The chain's CDR3 is CASSIDRNNSPLHF. CDR3 sequence (DNA): TGTGCCAGTAGTATAGACAGGAATAATTCACCCCTCCACTTT. The chain is built from TRBV19 and TRBJ1-6; no clear D gene. Germline CDR1 and CDR2: LNHDA and SQIVND (reference sequence). This CDR3 has 14 amino acids. The V end lost 0 bases, the J end lost 5 bases, and 5 bases lay between the germline ends.

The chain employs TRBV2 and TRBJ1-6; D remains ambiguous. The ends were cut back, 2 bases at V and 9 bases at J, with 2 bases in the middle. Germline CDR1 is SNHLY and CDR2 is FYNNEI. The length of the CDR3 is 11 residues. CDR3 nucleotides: TGTGCCAGCAGTGAAAGTTCACCCCTCCACTTT. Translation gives CASSESSPLHF.

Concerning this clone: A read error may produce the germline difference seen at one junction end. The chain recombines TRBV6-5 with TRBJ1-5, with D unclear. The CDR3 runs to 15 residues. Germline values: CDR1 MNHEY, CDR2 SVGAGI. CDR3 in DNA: TGTGCCAGCAGTACCTTTGGAGATAGCAGTCAGCCCCAGCATTTT. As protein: CASSTFGDSSQPQHF.